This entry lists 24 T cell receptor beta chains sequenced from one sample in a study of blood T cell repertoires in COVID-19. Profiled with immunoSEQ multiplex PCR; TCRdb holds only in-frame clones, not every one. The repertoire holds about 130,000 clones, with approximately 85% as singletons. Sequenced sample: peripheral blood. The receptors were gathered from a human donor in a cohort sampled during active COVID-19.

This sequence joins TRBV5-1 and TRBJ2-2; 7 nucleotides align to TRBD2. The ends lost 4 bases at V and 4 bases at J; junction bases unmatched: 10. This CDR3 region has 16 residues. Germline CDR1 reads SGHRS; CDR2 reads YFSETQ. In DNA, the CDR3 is TGCGCCAGCAGCACTTCTAGCGGCCAAGCCACCGGGGAGCTGTTTTTT. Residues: CASSTSSGQATGELFF.

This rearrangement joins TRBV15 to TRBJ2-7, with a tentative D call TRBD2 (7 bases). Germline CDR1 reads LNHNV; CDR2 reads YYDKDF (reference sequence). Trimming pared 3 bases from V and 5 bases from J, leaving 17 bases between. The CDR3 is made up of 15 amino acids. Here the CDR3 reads CATSRGGLGSNEQYF. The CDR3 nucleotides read TGTGCCACCAGCAGGGGGGGGCTAGGGTCGAACGAGCAGTACTTC. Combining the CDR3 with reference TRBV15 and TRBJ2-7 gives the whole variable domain DAMVIQNPRYQVTQFGKPVTLSCSQTLNHNVMYWYQQKSSQAPKLLFHYYDKDFNNEADTPDNFQSRRPNTSFCFLDIRSPGLGDTAMYLCATSRGGLGSNEQYFGPGTRLTVT.

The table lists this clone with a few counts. For the CDR3, the DNA is TGCGCCAGCAGCCAAGATTTCTCTAGCGGGGGGGCCGATACGCAGTATTTT. Its translation is CASSQDFSSGGADTQYF. J is TRBJ2-3 and V is TRBV4-3; TRBD2 matches at 12 bases. Germline lookup yields CDR1 LGHNA and CDR2 YSLEER. With 0 bases clipped from V and 6 bases from J, the junction kept 7 bases outside the gene matches. The CDR3 covers 17 residues.

The CDR3, as DNA: TGTGCCAGCAGCCAACAAACAGGAAATTACAATGAGCAGTTCTTC. As protein: CASSQQTGNYNEQFF. The chain is built from TRBV14 and TRBJ2-1; D possibly corresponds to TRBD1 (5 bases). V lost 2 bases and J 4 bases, leaving 12 bases between the germline ends. The CDR3 length is 15 residues. Per the germline V gene, CDR1 is SGHDN and CDR2 is FVKESK.

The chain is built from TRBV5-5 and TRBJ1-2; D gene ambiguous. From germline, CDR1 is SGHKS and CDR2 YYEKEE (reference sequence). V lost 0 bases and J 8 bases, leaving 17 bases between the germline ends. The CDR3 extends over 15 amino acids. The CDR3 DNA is TGTGCCAGCAGCTTGGTGGGCCCTTCCTCGGGAGGCTACACCTTC. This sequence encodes CASSLVGPSSGGYTF.

The CDR3 nucleotides read TGTGCCAGCAGTTTGGGACAGGGGACTGAAGCTTTCTTT. This gives the protein CASSLGQGTEAFF. V and J are TRBV12-3 or TRBV12-4 and TRBJ1-1, with 10 bases lining up with TRBD1. The CDR3 covers 13 residues. Trimming took 3 bases from V and 5 from J; bases not matched to a gene: 0.

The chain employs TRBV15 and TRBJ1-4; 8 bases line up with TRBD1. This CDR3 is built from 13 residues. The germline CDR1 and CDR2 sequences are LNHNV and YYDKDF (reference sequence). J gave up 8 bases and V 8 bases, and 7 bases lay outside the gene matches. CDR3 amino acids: CATQSRDREKLFF. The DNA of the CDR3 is TGTGCCACCCAGTCCCGGGACAGGGAAAAACTGTTTTTT.

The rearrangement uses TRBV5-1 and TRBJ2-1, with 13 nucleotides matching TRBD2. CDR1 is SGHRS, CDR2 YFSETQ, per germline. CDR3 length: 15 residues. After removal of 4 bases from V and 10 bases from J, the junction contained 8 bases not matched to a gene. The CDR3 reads CASSPYTSGGDEQFF. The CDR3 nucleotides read TGCGCCAGCAGCCCTTATACTAGCGGGGGGGACGAGCAGTTCTTC.

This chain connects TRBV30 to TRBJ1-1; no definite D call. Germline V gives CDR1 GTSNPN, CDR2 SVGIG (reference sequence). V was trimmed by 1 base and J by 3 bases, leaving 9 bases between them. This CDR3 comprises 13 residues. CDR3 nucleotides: TGTGCCTGGAGTGAAGGAACAGACACTGAAGCTTTCTTT. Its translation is CAWSEGTDTEAFF.

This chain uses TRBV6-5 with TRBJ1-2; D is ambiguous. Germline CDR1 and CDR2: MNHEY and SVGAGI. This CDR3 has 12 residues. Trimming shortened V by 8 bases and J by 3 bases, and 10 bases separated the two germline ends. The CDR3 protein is CASQNSDYGYTF. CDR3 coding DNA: TGTGCCAGCCAGAACAGTGACTATGGCTACACCTTC.

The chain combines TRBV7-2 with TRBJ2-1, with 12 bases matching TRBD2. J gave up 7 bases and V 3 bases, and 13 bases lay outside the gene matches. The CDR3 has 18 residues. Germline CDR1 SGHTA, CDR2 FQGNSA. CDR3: CASSFHGASGGAWNEQFF. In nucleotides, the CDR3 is TGTGCCAGCAGCTTTCATGGGGCTAGCGGGGGGGCCTGGAATGAGCAGTTCTTC.

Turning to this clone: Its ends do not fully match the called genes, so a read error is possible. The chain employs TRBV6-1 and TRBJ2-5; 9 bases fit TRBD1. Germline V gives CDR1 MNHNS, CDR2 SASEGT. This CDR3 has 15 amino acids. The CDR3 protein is CASSEVGQAGGTGHF. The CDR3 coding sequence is TGTGCCAGCAGTGAAGTCGGACAGGCGGGTGGGACAGGGCACTTC.

The CDR3 spells CASSPVNQETQYF. The CDR3 DNA follows: TGTGCCAGCAGCCCGGTGAACCAAGAGACCCAGTACTTC. This chain uses TRBV14 with TRBJ2-5, with D uncertain. Trimming shortened V by 4 bases and J by 0 bases, and 6 bases separated the two germline ends. The CDR3 sequence is 13 residues long. The V gene's germline CDR1 is SGHDN and CDR2 FVKESK.

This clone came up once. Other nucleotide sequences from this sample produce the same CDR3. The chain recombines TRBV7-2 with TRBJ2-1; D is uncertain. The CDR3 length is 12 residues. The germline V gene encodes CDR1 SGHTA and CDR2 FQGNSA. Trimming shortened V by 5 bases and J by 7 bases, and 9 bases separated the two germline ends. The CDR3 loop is CASSPAANEQFF. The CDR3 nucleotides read TGTGCCAGCAGCCCGGCGGCGAATGAGCAGTTCTTC.

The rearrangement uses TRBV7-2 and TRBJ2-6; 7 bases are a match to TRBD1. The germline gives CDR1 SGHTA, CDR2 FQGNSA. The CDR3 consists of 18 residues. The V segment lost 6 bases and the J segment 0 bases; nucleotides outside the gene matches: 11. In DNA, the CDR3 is TGTGCCAGCAGTACGACCGGGACAGCCTTCTCTGGGGCCAACGTCCTGACTTTC. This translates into CASSTTGTAFSGANVLTF.

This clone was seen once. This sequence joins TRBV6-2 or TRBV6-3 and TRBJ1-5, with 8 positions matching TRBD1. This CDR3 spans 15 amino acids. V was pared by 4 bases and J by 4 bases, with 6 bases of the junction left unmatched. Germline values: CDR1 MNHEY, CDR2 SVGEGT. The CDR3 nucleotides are TGTGCCAGCAGTTCCGACAGGGGCTGGAATCAGCCCCAGCATTTT. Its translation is CASSSDRGWNQPQHF.

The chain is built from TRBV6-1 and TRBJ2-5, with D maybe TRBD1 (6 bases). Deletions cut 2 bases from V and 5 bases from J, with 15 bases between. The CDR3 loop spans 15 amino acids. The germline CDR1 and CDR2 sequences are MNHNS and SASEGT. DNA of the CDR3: TGTGCCAGCAGTGAATCAGGACAGAGGGGGGAGACCCAGTACTTC. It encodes CASSESGQRGETQYF.

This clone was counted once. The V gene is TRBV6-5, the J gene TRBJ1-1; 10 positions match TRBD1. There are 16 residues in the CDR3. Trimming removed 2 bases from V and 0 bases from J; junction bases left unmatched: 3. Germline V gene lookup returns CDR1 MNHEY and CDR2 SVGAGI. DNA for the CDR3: TGTGCCAGCAGTTACGGGACAGGGGTAGTGAACACTGAAGCTTTCTTT. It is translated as CASSYGTGVVNTEAFF.

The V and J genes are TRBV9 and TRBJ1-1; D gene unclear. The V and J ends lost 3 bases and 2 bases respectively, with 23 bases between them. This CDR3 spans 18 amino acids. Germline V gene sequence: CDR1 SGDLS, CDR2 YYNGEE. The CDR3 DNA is TGTGCCAGCAGCGGCGTTTCCGAGAGTAATTGGGCAAACACTGAAGCTTTCTTT. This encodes CASSGVSESNWANTEAFF.

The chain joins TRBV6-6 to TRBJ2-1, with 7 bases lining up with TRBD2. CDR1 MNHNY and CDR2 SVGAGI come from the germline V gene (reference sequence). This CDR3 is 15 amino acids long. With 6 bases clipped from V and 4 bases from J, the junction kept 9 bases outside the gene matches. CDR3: CASSIGGTAYNEQFF. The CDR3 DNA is TGTGCCAGCAGCATCGGGGGGACCGCATACAATGAGCAGTTCTTC.

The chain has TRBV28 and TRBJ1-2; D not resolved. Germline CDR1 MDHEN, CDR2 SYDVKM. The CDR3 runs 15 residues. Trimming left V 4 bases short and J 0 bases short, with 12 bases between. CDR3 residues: CASSSRRRTNYGYTF. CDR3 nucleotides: TGTGCCAGCAGTTCCCGACGGAGAACTAACTATGGCTACACCTTC.

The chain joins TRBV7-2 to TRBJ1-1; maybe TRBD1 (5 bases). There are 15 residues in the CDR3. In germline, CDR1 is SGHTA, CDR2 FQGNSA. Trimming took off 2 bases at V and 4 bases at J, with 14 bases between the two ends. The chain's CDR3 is CASSLLRAGFTEAFF. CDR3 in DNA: TGTGCCAGCAGCTTACTTCGGGCAGGGTTCACTGAAGCTTTCTTT. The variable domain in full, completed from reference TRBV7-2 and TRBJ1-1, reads GAGVSQSPSNKVTEKGKDVELRCDPISGHTALYWYRQSLGQGLEFLIYFQGNSAPDKSGLPSDRFSAERTGGSVSTLTIQRTQQEDSAVYLCASSLLRAGFTEAFFGQGTRLTVV.

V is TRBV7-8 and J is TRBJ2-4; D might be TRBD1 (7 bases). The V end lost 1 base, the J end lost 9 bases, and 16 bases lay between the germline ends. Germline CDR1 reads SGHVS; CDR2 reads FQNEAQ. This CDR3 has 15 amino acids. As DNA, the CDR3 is TGTGCCAGCAGCTTAGAACGGGCAGGGGGGAGCATTCAGTACTTC. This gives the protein CASSLERAGGSIQYF.

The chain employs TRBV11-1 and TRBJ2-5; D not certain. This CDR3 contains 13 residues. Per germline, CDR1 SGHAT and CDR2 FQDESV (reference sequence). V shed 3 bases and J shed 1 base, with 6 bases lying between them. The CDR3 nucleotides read TGTGCCAGCAGCTTGGGCGCCCAAGAGACCCAGTACTTC. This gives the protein CASSLGAQETQYF.